Below, 30 T cell receptor beta chains from the same sample are listed, as sequenced in a study of cytomegalovirus exposure and HLA in healthy donors. Researchers ran the PCR with 60 Vbeta and 13 Jbeta primers. This table comes from immunoSEQ multiplex PCR, and its TCRdb copy is limited to in-frame clones, with some not included. The sample has 110,000 to 150,000 clones, around 85% seen once. The sample comprised PBMCs. Receptors originate from a middle-aged man in good health and CMV-seropositive.

This clone turned up a few times. The J gene is TRBJ1-3, the V gene TRBV11-2; no clear D. With 0 bases removed from V and 4 bases from J, the gap between germline ends came to 10 bases. This CDR3 spans 15 amino acids. CDR1 and CDR2 from the germline V gene are SGHAT and FQNNGV. CDR3 sequence reads: CASSLDPGKGNTIYF. DNA for the CDR3: TGTGCCAGCAGCTTAGACCCGGGGAAAGGAAACACCATATATTTT. Drawing the rest from reference TRBV11-2 and TRBJ1-3, the complete variable domain is EAGVAQSPRYKIIEKRQSVAFWCNPISGHATLYWYQQILGQGPKLLIQFQNNGVVDDSQLPKDRFSAERLKGVDSTLKIQPAKLEDSAVYLCASSLDPGKGNTIYFGEGSWLTVV.

V usage is TRBV11-3 and J usage is TRBJ2-7; 7 bases map to TRBD1. Losses at the gene ends were 0 bases for V and 7 bases for J; bases not matched to a gene: 6. Germline lookup yields CDR1 SGHNT and CDR2 YENEEA. CDR3 length: 14 residues. The CDR3 coding sequence is TGTGCCAGCAGCTTAGATTACAGGGGTATTGAGCAGTACTTC. Amino acid sequence: CASSLDYRGIEQYF. The complete variable domain, with remaining parts taken from reference TRBV11-3 and TRBJ2-7, reads EAGVVQSPRYKIIEKKQPVAFWCNPISGHNTLYWYLQNLGQGPELLIRYENEEAVDDSQLPKDRFSAERLKGVDSTLKIQPAELGDSAVYLCASSLDYRGIEQYFGPGTRLTVT.

The V call is TRBV12-5, the J call TRBJ2-3, with a possible D match to TRBD1 (6 bases). The CDR3 runs to 16 residues. Germline assignment: CDR1 LGHNT and CDR2 FRNRAP. V was pared by 6 bases and J by 1 base, with 17 bases between. CDR3 sequence: CASGTTGQTRTDTQYF. Written as DNA, the CDR3 is TGTGCTAGTGGCACTACCGGACAGACTCGCACAGATACGCAGTATTTT.

This clone was recorded only once. J is TRBJ1-1 and V is TRBV5-1, with a possible D match to TRBD1 (6 bases). Germline-derived CDR1 and CDR2 are SGHRS and YFSETQ. This CDR3 has 17 residues. V gave up 4 bases and J gave up 0 bases, with 19 bases separating them. In DNA form, the CDR3 reads TGCGCCAGCAGCAGGGGCATTGGGGGCGCCATGAACACTGAAGCTTTCTTT. It translates to CASSRGIGGAMNTEAFF. Variable domain in full (rest from reference TRBV5-1 and TRBJ1-1): KAGVTQTPRYLIKTRGQQVTLSCSPISGHRSVSWYQQTPGQGLQFLFEYFSETQRNKGNFPGRFSGRQFSNSRSEMNVSTLELGDSALYLCASSRGIGGAMNTEAFFGQGTRLTVV.

Worth noting for this clone: Mismatch with germline at one junction end may stem from a read error. This chain connects TRBV30 to TRBJ1-2, with 11 bases matching TRBD1. CDR3 length: 13 amino acids. The germline V gene has CDR1 GTSNPN and CDR2 SVGIG (reference sequence). Written as DNA, the CDR3 is TGTGCCTGGAGTTGGACAGGGGGCCATGGCCACACCTTC. It yields the protein CAWSWTGGHGHTF.

The chain recombines TRBV4-3 with TRBJ2-2; tentatively, D is TRBD2 (6 bases). The V gene's germline CDR1 is LGHNA and CDR2 YSLEER. Trimming took off 3 bases at V and 6 bases at J, with 14 bases between the two ends. The CDR3 length is 15 residues. CDR3 in amino acids: CASSQGPWGAGELFF. The CDR3 region has the DNA TGCGCCAGCAGCCAGGGACCCTGGGGGGCCGGGGAGCTGTTTTTT.

The J gene is TRBJ1-2, the V gene TRBV11-1, with 8 bases fitting TRBD1. Germline trimming cut 5 bases from V and 5 bases from J; bases unmatched to any gene: 4. From germline, CDR1 is SGHAT and CDR2 FQDESV (reference sequence). The CDR3 contains 13 residues. CDR3 coding DNA: TGTGCCAGCAGCGCCGGACAGGGTTATGGCTACACCTTC. It translates to CASSAGQGYGYTF.

This chain uses TRBV7-9 with TRBJ2-5; 7 nucleotides agree with TRBD2. The CDR3 has 16 amino acids. CDR1 and CDR2 (germline): SEHNR, FQNEAQ (reference sequence). Trimming cost V 2 bases and J 0 bases; bases outside gene matches: 6. The CDR3 loop reads CASSLFRGVYQETQYF. CDR3 sequence (DNA): TGTGCCAGCAGCTTATTCCGGGGGGTATACCAAGAGACCCAGTACTTC.

The genes are TRBV11-2 and TRBJ2-5, with D unresolved. The CDR3 consists of 13 residues. V was cut by 0 bases and J by 7 bases, with 9 bases left in between. Germline V gene lookup returns CDR1 SGHAT and CDR2 FQNNGV. DNA of the CDR3: TGTGCCAGCAGCTTAGATCGGTCGGGGACCCAGTACTTC. The encoded protein is CASSLDRSGTQYF.

The chain recombines TRBV14 with TRBJ2-1; 7 bases match TRBD1. The CDR3 totals 15 residues. Germline CDR1 is SGHDN and CDR2 is FVKESK. After removal of 3 bases from V and 1 base from J, the junction contained 3 bases not matched to a gene. The CDR3: CASSHRDRSYNEQFF. CDR3 sequence (DNA): TGTGCCAGCAGCCACCGGGACAGATCCTACAATGAGCAGTTCTTC.

The V call is TRBV30, the J call TRBJ2-2; 8 nucleotides line up with TRBD2. The CDR3 consists of 16 residues. Trimming cost V 0 bases and J 0 bases; bases outside gene matches: 3. In germline, CDR1 is GTSNPN, CDR2 SVGIG (reference sequence). CDR3 amino acids: CAWSVRGVPNTGELFF. DNA of the CDR3: TGTGCCTGGAGTGTGCGGGGGGTACCGAACACCGGGGAGCTGTTTTTT.

For the CDR3, the DNA is TGTGCCAGCAGCTCACATTGGGGAGACTATGGCTACACCTTC. Translation gives CASSSHWGDYGYTF. This chain uses TRBV11-2 with TRBJ1-2; D not certain. V was shortened by 4 bases and J by 3 bases, with 12 bases between the two germline ends. The CDR3 runs 14 residues. Per germline, CDR1 SGHAT and CDR2 FQNNGV.

The chain carries TRBV19 and TRBJ2-7; maybe TRBD1 (5 bases). Trimming left V 5 bases short and J 3 bases short, with 14 bases between. This CDR3 region has 14 residues. Per germline, CDR1 LNHDA and CDR2 SQIVND (reference sequence). The CDR3 region has the DNA TGTGCCAGTAGTGTCCGTGACAGTCGCTACGAGCAGTACTTC. Translated: CASSVRDSRYEQYF.

The V call is TRBV27, the J call TRBJ2-3; TRBD2 matches 12 bases. Per the germline V gene, CDR1 is MNHEY and CDR2 is SMNVEV (reference sequence). Germline trimming cut 5 bases from V and 6 bases from J; bases unmatched to any gene: 9. The CDR3 runs 16 residues. CDR3 amino acids: CASSPSGGEVMDTQYF. The CDR3, as DNA: TGTGCCAGCAGTCCTAGCGGGGGGGAGGTTATGGATACGCAGTATTTT.

The chain carries TRBV11-2 and TRBJ2-7; D unresolved. CDR3 length: 11 amino acids. Germline CDR1 and CDR2: SGHAT and FQNNGV. Trimming left V 1 base short and J 8 bases short, with 6 bases between. The chain's CDR3 is CASSLGPQQYF. The CDR3 DNA reads as TGTGCCAGCAGCTTAGGGCCACAGCAGTACTTC.

This clone was found once. The chain recombines TRBV7-6 with TRBJ2-7; a possible D gene is TRBD2 (6 bases). Germline CDR1 and CDR2: SGHVS and FNYEAQ. The ends were cut back, 1 base at V and 7 bases at J, with 11 bases in the middle. This CDR3 contains 13 residues. The CDR3 DNA reads as TGTGCCAGCAGCTTAGTTGGGGGGAGGGAGCAGTACTTC. Its translation: CASSLVGGREQYF.

V and J are TRBV5-4 and TRBJ1-2; no clear D. Trimming shortened V by 1 base and J by 0 bases, and 7 bases separated the two germline ends. Germline values: CDR1 SGHNT, CDR2 YYREEE (reference sequence). The CDR3 covers 14 residues. The CDR3 sequence is CASSLPLANYGYTF. The CDR3 bases are TGTGCCAGCAGCTTGCCCCTAGCTAACTATGGCTACACCTTC.

The chain couples TRBV27 to TRBJ2-6; 8 bases match TRBD1. The junction had 16 bases not matched to a gene; V was cut back by 5 bases and J by 1 base. The V gene's germline CDR1 is MNHEY and CDR2 SMNVEV (reference sequence). CDR3 length: 20 residues. CDR3 sequence reads: CASSKRDRWGSRSGANVLTF. CDR3 bases: TGTGCCAGCAGTAAAAGGGACAGGTGGGGGTCTCGATCTGGGGCCAACGTCCTGACTTTC. Variable domain in full (rest from reference TRBV27 and TRBJ2-6): EAQVTQNPRYLITVTGKKLTVTCSQNMNHEYMSWYRQDPGLGLRQIYYSMNVEVTDKGDVPEGYKVSRKEKRNFPLILESPSPNQTSLYFCASSKRDRWGSRSGANVLTFGAGSRLTVL.

This sequence joins TRBV7-9 and TRBJ1-6; no firm D call. Per germline, CDR1 SEHNR and CDR2 FQNEAQ (reference sequence). Trimming shortened V by 5 bases and J by 4 bases, and 12 bases separated the two germline ends. This CDR3 contains 15 residues. CDR3 region: CASSPSGGYNSPLHF. CDR3 coding DNA: TGTGCCAGCAGCCCCAGCGGAGGGTATAATTCACCCCTCCACTTT.

The chain links TRBV7-9 to TRBJ2-1; 7 bases agree with TRBD1. The germline gives CDR1 SEHNR, CDR2 FQNEAQ (reference sequence). CDR3 length equals 15 residues. The V gene end was trimmed by 2 bases and the J gene end by 2 bases; junction bases not matched to a gene: 3. The CDR3 here is CASSLTGVTYNEQFF. CDR3 DNA sequence: TGTGCCAGCAGCTTAACAGGGGTGACCTACAATGAGCAGTTCTTC.

The table lists this clone with a count of one. The gene calls are TRBV2 and TRBJ1-2, with D tentatively TRBD1 (6 bases). The length of the CDR3 is 12 residues. Germline V CDR1 and CDR2: SNHLY, FYNNEI. V was trimmed by 8 bases and J by 6 bases, leaving 13 bases between them. This chain's CDR3 is CASGGKRNGYTF. DNA for the CDR3: TGTGCCAGCGGGGGCAAGAGGAATGGCTACACCTTC.

The V gene is TRBV7-3, the J gene TRBJ2-1, with 13 bases lining up with TRBD2. The J segment lost 2 bases and the V segment lost 3 bases, leaving 1 base of the junction unmatched. The CDR3 has 16 residues. The germline CDR1 and CDR2 sequences are SGHTA and FQGTGA. The DNA of the CDR3 is TGTGCCAGCAGCTTCGGACTAGCGGGGGCCTACAATGAGCAGTTCTTC. Residues: CASSFGLAGAYNEQFF.

The chain uses TRBV18 and TRBJ1-1, with D maybe TRBD1 (5 bases). V was shortened by 2 bases and J by 5 bases, with 9 bases between the two germline ends. The CDR3 covers 13 residues. Looked up from germline, CDR1 is KGHSH and CDR2 is LQKENI. The CDR3 here is CASSPIGGTEAFF. The CDR3 region has the DNA TGTGCCAGCTCACCAATCGGGGGGACTGAAGCTTTCTTT.

This rearrangement joins TRBV6-5 to TRBJ1-2; the match to TRBD1 covers 7 bases. The CDR3 has 14 amino acids. After removal of 2 bases from V and 3 bases from J, the junction contained 3 bases not matched to a gene. Germline CDR1 is MNHEY and CDR2 is SVGAGI. The CDR3 region is CASSYTGTDYGYTF. CDR3 in DNA: TGTGCCAGCAGTTACACCGGGACAGACTATGGCTACACCTTC.

This chain joins TRBV5-1 and TRBJ1-1, with 7 positions matching TRBD1. The CDR3 is 17 residues long. Trimming removed 5 bases from V and 4 bases from J; junction bases left unmatched: 17. The germline V gene encodes CDR1 SGHRS and CDR2 YFSETQ. The CDR3 is CASSYVLGRGDSTEAFF. The CDR3 DNA is TGCGCCAGCAGTTATGTACTTGGGCGCGGGGACAGCACTGAAGCTTTCTTT.

The chain carries TRBV7-8 and TRBJ1-2, with TRBD1 as a possible D gene (5 bases). Germline assignment: CDR1 SGHVS and CDR2 FQNEAQ. Trimming cost V 0 bases and J 8 bases, with 16 bases left between them. This CDR3 contains 15 residues. CDR3 DNA sequence: TGTGCCAGCAGCTTAGCTCTCAGGGCCCGCACGGGCTACACCTTC. Amino acids: CASSLALRARTGYTF. Supplemented by reference TRBV7-8 and TRBJ1-2, the full variable domain reads GAGVSQSPRYKVAKRGQDVALRCDPISGHVSLFWYQQALGQGPEFLTYFQNEAQLDKSGLPSDRFFAERPEGSVSTLKIQRTQQEDSAVYLCASSLALRARTGYTFGSGTRLTVV.

The chain couples TRBV30 to TRBJ1-1, with a weak D call TRBD1 (5 bases). Looked up from germline, CDR1 is GTSNPN and CDR2 is SVGIG (reference sequence). The CDR3 runs to 14 residues. Trimming pared 3 bases from V and 2 bases from J, leaving 13 bases between. CDR3 sequence: CAWSSFGQNTEAFF. CDR3 sequence (DNA): TGTGCCTGGAGCTCCTTCGGACAAAACACTGAAGCTTTCTTT. The complete variable domain, with remaining parts taken from reference TRBV30 and TRBJ1-1, reads SQTIHQWPATLVQPVGSPLSLECTVEGTSNPNLYWYRQAAGRGLQLLFYSVGIGQISSEVPQNLSASRPQDRQFILSSKKLLLSDSGFYLCAWSSFGQNTEAFFGQGTRLTVV.

This chain joins TRBV19 and TRBJ1-5, with 12 bases aligning to TRBD1. This CDR3 contains 16 residues. CDR1 is LNHDA and CDR2 is SQIVND in the germline V gene (reference sequence). Trimming removed 7 bases from V and 6 bases from J; junction bases left unmatched: 10. CDR3 region: CASKSWDRGLGQPQHF. In DNA form, the CDR3 reads TGTGCCAGTAAGTCTTGGGACAGGGGGCTTGGTCAGCCCCAGCATTTT.

The genes are TRBV7-8 and TRBJ2-7; possible D gene TRBD2, 6 bases. CDR1 is SGHVS, CDR2 FQNEAQ, per germline. Trimming removed 0 bases from V and 3 bases from J, with 12 bases in between. There are 15 residues in the CDR3. CDR3 bases: TGTGCCAGCAGCTTAGCGGGGTTGGGGGGCTACGAGCAGTACTTC. Protein product: CASSLAGLGGYEQYF.

The V and J genes are TRBV6-5 and TRBJ2-3; 11 bases align to TRBD1. Germline V CDR1 and CDR2: MNHEY, SVGAGI. V shed 4 bases and J 6 bases; nucleotides not matched to a gene: 3. The CDR3 length is 14 residues. The CDR3 is CASSSGQGADTQYF. Here the CDR3 DNA reads TGTGCCAGCAGTTCCGGACAGGGGGCGGATACGCAGTATTTT.